This TCR beta chain was sequenced for a study of cytomegalovirus exposure and HLA in healthy donors (dated by TCRdb to between 2016 and 2019). About the study as a whole: An earlier analysis of several hundred of the donors reported roughly 300 Gb of sequence data and around 120 million unique TCR beta sequences obtained from about 179 million T cells. About 330 gigabases of sequencing data and around 88 million unique TCR sequences made up an early release that covered 640 HLA-typed donors. Of the 398 genotyped donors, roughly 80% fell in the genetic ancestry cluster associated with self-reported Caucasian donors. The study aimed to test whether signatures of past pathogen exposure could be identified by cataloging public T cell receptors. The study profiled the T cell repertoires of under 700 subjects by immunosequencing and related them to cytomegalovirus serostatus. Along with the approximately 620-subject first cohort, a separate validation cohort of over 90 different subjects was used. The study combined high-throughput TCR immunosequencing, statistical association of individual TCRs with disease status, and machine learning to predict cytomegalovirus infection status. In a later analysis, previously published TCR beta repertoires from 666 donors were re-analyzed and high-resolution HLA genotyping was added so that TCR occurrence patterns could be studied. Rather than using new phenotypic data, the later analysis identified candidate immune exposures from TCR beta sequences and from how often those sequences occurred across donors. An earlier analysis of around 640 of the donors used high-throughput TCR beta sequencing to judge whether each TCR beta V gene segment behaved as functional or pseudogenic. Donor age, sex, ethnicity and CMV serostatus were compiled together with the repertoire data. In a later genetic analysis, genome-wide SNP genotypes for about 55% of the roughly 700 donors were used, and that subset was treated as a discovery cohort. All discovery cohort repertoires had been generated using a single sequencing platform. Both class I and class II loci were covered by HLA typing, at four-digit resolution. The number of donors typed differed by locus, with about 629-640 for A, B, C, DRB1 and DQB1, 522 for DQA1, under 610 for DPA1, and around 460 for DPB1. Because of strong linkage in the cohort, roughly 5 DR-DQ haplotypes were treated as single units for association and clustering. On average, 235,054 unique TCR beta nucleotide sequences were sequenced per donor among a few hundred genotyped donors of the cohort, with about 19% of those sequences being non-productive. Study-wide findings and limitations: Most TCR sequences were seen in very few donors, while some public TCRs were found in many individuals. Several of the top co-occurrence clusters appeared to be linked to parvovirus B19, influenza, CMV and Epstein-Barr virus, according to a later analysis. In an earlier analysis of some 500 of the donors, most TCR beta V segments appeared in productive rearrangements about 87% or about 30% of the time, broadly matching IMGT annotations. The classifier was reported to diagnose cytomegalovirus status with high specificity and sensitivity in both the original and validation cohorts. The authors suggested that the approach could potentially be generalized to other disease states and immunological phenotypes. CMV serostatus was the only immune exposure information available for the cohort. Because some donors lacked HLA typing at each locus, the association tests relied only on the typed subset. At a false discovery rate of 0.05, a later analysis linked under 20,000 TCR beta sequences to specific HLA alleles. Three of the identified cytomegalovirus-associated TCR beta chains were confirmed in vitro to be specific for cytomegalovirus antigens. In a later analysis, TCR association rates were found to vary across HLA loci, with the most associated TCRs seen for DRB1 alleles and the fewest for HLA-C alleles. In this cohort, only TCR beta chains were sequenced, and detectable features were limited by the absence of alpha or paired-chain data. In a later analysis, HLA-associated TCR beta chains were found to be more clonally expanded and to have lower generation probabilities than equally common non-associated chains. A cluster of highly shared sequence variants was judged likely to be a technical artifact of the sequencing pipeline. A further reported finding was that TCR beta sequences accurately predicted the HLA-A and HLA-B alleles for most subjects in the first cohort. The 87-base-pair reads could not distinguish some IMGT-functional V segments, including TRBV6-2 and TRBV6-3, so those segments were excluded. A later analysis found that most CMV-associated TCR beta chains appeared HLA-restricted, with HLA associations seemingly driven largely by CMV exposure. In the study, some 180 TCR beta chains were listed as associated with cytomegalovirus. A later genetic analysis reported fewer N-insertions in productive TCRs among donors in an Asian-associated ancestry cluster than the roughly 690-donor mean. The earlier analysis of some 540 of the donors excluded approximately 17 rarely observed V segments, including chromosome 9 orphons, because counts were too low. Correlated functional status among segregating V segments might be attributable to linkage disequilibrium, but an unknown experimental factor could not be ruled out. When HLA alleles, especially DR and DQ, strongly co-occurred, TCR associations were difficult to assign to individual alleles. The presence/absence analyses assumed that sequencing depth was roughly uniform across donors, and that assumption may not be true. A later genetic analysis associated a missense DCLRE1C variant with V-gene and J-gene trimming of TCR beta chains, and an independent cohort replicated the association.

In total, just over 650 healthy bone marrow donors made up the cohort. Cohort members were all nominally healthy when sampled, although unrecorded immune exposures were likely present. The donor tested CMV seronegative, placing the donor among the 350 or so seronegative members of the cohort. Each donor provided a peripheral blood sample, and peripheral blood mononuclear cells were used for TCR beta sequencing. The Qiagen DNeasy Blood Extraction Kit was used to extract genomic DNA from the blood cell samples. CDR1 and CDR2 were assigned from the germline V gene as SGHRS and YFSETQ. Including cysteine and phenylalanine, the CDR3 has 14 amino acids. Only the CDR3 region is kept as DNA, spanning 42 bases read in frame from base 1. The germline ends are 6 bases apart after V is trimmed by 0 bases and J by 0 bases. As regards this clone: Its antigen is not yet known. No per-base quality is available; no much larger clone lies one base away.

Libraries came from the immunoSEQ multiplex PCR assay. The multiplex PCR relied on a mix of 60 forward primers for TCR Vbeta segments and 13 reverse primers for TCR Jbeta segments. The CDR3 region of rearranged TCR beta genes was amplified from genomic DNA by a multiplex PCR assay. Amplified TCR beta libraries were sequenced as 87-base-pair reads on the Illumina HiSeq System. In the original analysis: A later analysis counted about 76 million unique TCR beta chains across the 650 to 700 repertoires, and roughly 10 million of these chains were shared by at least two donors. Raw reads were error-corrected and collapsed into unique sequences by a nearest-neighbor algorithm in which closely related sequences were merged to remove PCR and sequencing errors. CDR3 sequences were aligned to IMGT reference sequences to assign V, D and J gene segments. For a sequence to be retained, a match of at least six nucleotides was required to both a V gene segment and a J gene segment. A rearrangement counted as productive if the CDR3 had no stop codons and remained in frame with V and J, and every other rearrangement counted as non-productive. Following IMGT convention, CDR3 was defined as the stretch from the second conserved V-encoded cysteine up to the conserved J-encoded phenylalanine. In an earlier analysis of around 600 of the donors, sequences lacking an unambiguous match to a single V gene segment were excluded. An earlier analysis of around 600 of the donors classified V segments as functional when productive rearrangements were above 56.7% and as segregating when the standard deviation between donors was above 5%. A statistical classification framework was built for diagnosing cytomegalovirus status from the catalog of TCR beta chain sequences. In a later analysis, TCR nucleotide sequences were compared against IMGT/GENE-DB human TR gene sequences so that V and J genes could be assigned. The TCRdist pipeline was used in a later analysis to assign CDR3 sequences and most-parsimonious VDJ recombination scenarios. In a later analysis, each TCR beta chain was defined by its CDR3 amino acid sequence together with its V-gene family, and reads lacking a unique V-gene family were excluded. To address suspected cross-contamination and a sequencing artifact, a later analysis removed 592 highly shared, low-generation-probability nucleotide sequences. For each public chain, a later analysis derived a clonal expansion index from normalized ranks of inferred template counts within each repertoire. Generation probabilities in a later analysis came from a VDJ recombination model fitted to out-of-frame rearrangements, and those results were checked against IGoR. In a later analysis, hypergeometric tests were used to score TCR-TCR, TCR-HLA and TCR-CMV co-occurrence, with a repertoire-size bias correction applied to TCR pairs. In a later analysis, false discovery rates were estimated by permuting HLA or CMV assignments 20 times. In a later analysis, co-occurring TCRs were grouped with DBSCAN, and TCRdist sequence similarity was added when clustering was performed within HLA-allele-positive subsets. Co-occurrence clustering excluded repertoires with fewer than 30,000 or more than 120,000 public chains, plus five with anomalous nucleotide sharing. Not all clones reach the TCRdb copy of this immuneACCESS table, which keeps in-frame sequences only. Checked studies attribute under half of the gap to unresolved V genes and leave the rest unexplained. The V and J calls and clone size are taken from that table; D and trimming were inferred from the DNA. For this sample there are 150,000 to 200,000 clones; roughly three quarters appear just once. The biggest ten clones account for more than 1.5% of the sample.

Recombination connected TRBV5-1 to TRBJ1-2; the D gene lacks a confident call. The sample was PBMCs. The receptor was isolated from a woman in her 50s in good health and CMV-seronegative. The CDR3 loop reads CASSLGQANYGYTF. The nucleotide sequence reads as follows: TGCGCCAGCAGCTTGGGGCAGGCTAACTATGGCTACACCTTC.